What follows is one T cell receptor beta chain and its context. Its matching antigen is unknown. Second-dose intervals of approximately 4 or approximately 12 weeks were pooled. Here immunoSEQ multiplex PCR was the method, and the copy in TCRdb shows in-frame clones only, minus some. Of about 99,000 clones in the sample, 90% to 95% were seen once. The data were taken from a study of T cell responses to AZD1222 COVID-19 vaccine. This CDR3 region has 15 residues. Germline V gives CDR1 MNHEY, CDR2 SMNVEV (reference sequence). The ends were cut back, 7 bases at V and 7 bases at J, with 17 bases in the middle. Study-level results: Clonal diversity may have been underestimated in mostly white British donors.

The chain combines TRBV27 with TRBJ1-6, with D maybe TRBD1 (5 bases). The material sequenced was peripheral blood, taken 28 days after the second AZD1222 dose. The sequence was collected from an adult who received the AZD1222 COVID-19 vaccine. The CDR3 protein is CASTPVIGANSPLHF. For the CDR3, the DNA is TGTGCCAGCACCCCCGTGATTGGGGCCAATTCACCCCTCCACTTT.